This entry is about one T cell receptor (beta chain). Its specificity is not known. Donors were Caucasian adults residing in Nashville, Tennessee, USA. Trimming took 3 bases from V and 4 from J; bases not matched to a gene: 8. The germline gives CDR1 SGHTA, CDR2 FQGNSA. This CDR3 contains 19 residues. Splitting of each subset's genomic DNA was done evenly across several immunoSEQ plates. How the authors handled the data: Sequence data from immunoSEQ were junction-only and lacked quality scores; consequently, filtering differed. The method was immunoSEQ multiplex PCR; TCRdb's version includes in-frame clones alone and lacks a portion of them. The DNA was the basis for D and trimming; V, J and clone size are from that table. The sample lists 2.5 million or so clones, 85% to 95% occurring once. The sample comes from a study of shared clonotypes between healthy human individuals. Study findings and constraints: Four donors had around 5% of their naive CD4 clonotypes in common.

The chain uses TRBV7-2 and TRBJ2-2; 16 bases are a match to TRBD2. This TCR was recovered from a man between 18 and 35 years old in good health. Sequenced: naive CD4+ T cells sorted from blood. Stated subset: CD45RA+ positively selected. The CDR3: CASSLRGGLAGGSTGELFF. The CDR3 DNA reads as TGTGCCAGCAGCTTGAGGGGGGGACTAGCGGGAGGGAGCACCGGGGAGCTGTTTTTT.